One and the same sample provided the 11 T cell receptor beta chains below, sequenced in a study of shared clonotypes between healthy human individuals. Positively selected for CCR7, the CD45RO-negative cells used as naive CD8 cells excluded terminally differentiated effector memory CD45RA+ cells. Method: immunoSEQ multiplex PCR; TCRdb's copy keeps in-frame clones and lacks some. The sample lists 2 million or so clones; 85% to 95% were seen once. Sequenced: naive CD8+ T cells sorted from blood. The receptor source for this set is a man aged 18 to 35 in good health.

The J gene is TRBJ2-7, the V gene TRBV30; D is unresolved. Trimming stripped 1 base from V and 6 bases from J, with 7 bases between. Germline CDR1 GTSNPN, CDR2 SVGIG (reference sequence). The CDR3 contains 11 residues. The DNA of the CDR3 is TGTGCCTGGAGTGCAGTACGCGAGCAGTACTTC. It yields the protein CAWSAVREQYF.

A remark on this clone: The sample carries other DNA sequences with the same CDR3. The rearrangement links TRBV27 to TRBJ2-7, with 9 bases that match TRBD1. CDR3 size: 16 residues. The V and J ends lost 5 bases and 3 bases, in that order; junction bases with no gene match: 11. Germline loops: CDR1 MNHEY, CDR2 SMNVEV (reference sequence). The CDR3 here is CASSLSPGTGIYEQYF. The CDR3 bases are TGTGCCAGCAGTCTAAGTCCCGGGACAGGGATCTACGAGCAGTACTTC.

The V and J genes are TRBV9 and TRBJ2-5, with TRBD2 identical over 8 bases. Per the germline V gene, CDR1 is SGDLS and CDR2 is YYNGEE. The CDR3 runs to 15 residues. The ends lost 3 bases at V and 5 bases at J; junction bases unmatched: 9. The CDR3 sequence: CASSDQRESAETQYF. In nucleotides, the CDR3 is TGTGCCAGCAGCGACCAGCGGGAGTCAGCGGAGACCCAGTACTTC.

This chain uses TRBV5-8 with TRBJ1-1; D unclear. Germline V gives CDR1 SGHTS, CDR2 YDEGEE. The CDR3 covers 12 residues. V was clipped by 4 bases and J by 4 bases, with 8 bases between them. The DNA of the CDR3 is TGTGCCAGCAGCCTAATGGCCACTGAAGCTTTCTTT. Amino acid sequence: CASSLMATEAFF.

This chain uses TRBV7-9 with TRBJ2-5, with TRBD2 matching over 8 bases. The germline gives CDR1 SEHNR, CDR2 FQNEAQ (reference sequence). The CDR3 is 15 amino acids. J gave up 1 base and V 1 base, and 2 bases lay outside the gene matches. DNA for the CDR3: TGTGCCAGCAGCTTAGTGGGGACTAGCCAAGAGACCCAGTACTTC. Its protein is CASSLVGTSQETQYF.

On this clone itself: Other DNA sequences of this sample code for an identical CDR3. The chain links TRBV27 to TRBJ2-7, with D unresolved. CDR1 and CDR2 (germline): MNHEY, SMNVEV (reference sequence). The germline V and J ends were trimmed by 0 bases and 3 bases, with 9 bases remaining between them. The CDR3 has 14 residues. CDR3 nucleotide sequence: TGTGCCAGCAGTTTATCACCCGTGCTCTACGAGCAGTACTTC. Its protein is CASSLSPVLYEQYF.

The chain couples TRBV7-5 to TRBJ1-2. TRBV7-5 counts as a pseudogene. The CDR3 has 18 residues. CDR3 sequence: CARSFLINRGKKTDGYTF. The CDR3 DNA is TGTGCCAGAAGCTTTTTAATCAACCGGGGGAAGAAGACGGATGGCTACACCTTC.

The chain recombines TRBV2 with TRBJ1-1; 10 bases align to TRBD1. CDR3 length: 15 amino acids. Germline assignment: CDR1 SNHLY and CDR2 FYNNEI. Trimming removed 9 bases from V and 2 bases from J; junction bases left unmatched: 9. CDR3 loop: CASEPDRGLNTEAFF. The CDR3 coding sequence is TGTGCCAGTGAGCCCGACAGGGGGCTTAACACTGAAGCTTTCTTT.

This clone has a single count. This chain joins TRBV7-9 and TRBJ2-7; 9 bases align to TRBD2. V shed 6 bases, J shed 2 bases, and the junction held 8 bases outside the gene matches. CDR1 and CDR2 (germline): SEHNR, FQNEAQ (reference sequence). The CDR3 contains 15 residues. The CDR3 reads CASSLPGLATYEQYF. The CDR3 bases are TGTGCCAGCAGTTTGCCGGGACTAGCCACCTACGAGCAGTACTTC.

The chain carries TRBV28 and TRBJ1-5; 7 bases line up with TRBD1. The V and J ends lost 4 bases and 4 bases, in that order; junction bases with no gene match: 10. The CDR3 length is 16 residues. The germline V gene encodes CDR1 MDHEN and CDR2 SYDVKM. CDR3 protein: CASSWDSGLFNQPQHF. CDR3 DNA: TGTGCCAGCAGTTGGGACAGTGGCCTCTTTAATCAGCCCCAGCATTTT.

V is TRBV7-6 and J is TRBJ2-2; 7 bases map to TRBD2. V dropped 1 base and J dropped 7; count of bases not matched to a gene: 6. The CDR3 runs 15 residues. The germline gives CDR1 SGHVS, CDR2 FNYEAQ. The CDR3 loop reads CASSLGGGRDGELFF. The CDR3 DNA reads as TGTGCCAGCAGCTTAGGCGGGGGAAGGGACGGGGAGCTGTTTTTT.